Sequencing of this T cell receptor (beta chain) was carried out in a study of CD8 T cells in ankylosing spondylitis. Study observations and caveats: Clones linked to disease were reported to show significant enrichment in matched ankylosing spondylitis synovial fluid. Characteristic of ankylosing spondylitis blood, it appeared, was a TCR beta motif comprising eight highly homologous variants.

Concerning this clonotype: Antigen unknown.

Germline trimming cut 5 bases from V and 2 bases from J; bases unmatched to any gene: 6. This CDR3 has 14 amino acids. Per germline, CDR1 SQVTM and CDR2 ANQGSEA. One entry per CDR3 protein, called by TCRdb with MiXCR from the 5' RACE reads. In the table there are more than 150,000 distinct CDR3 sequences, about 20% of which are singletons. This sequence joins TRBV29-1 and TRBJ2-1; 7 positions match TRBD1. The receptor was isolated from a male donor aged 5 to 29 with ankylosing spondylitis or in good health (not recorded which). What was sequenced was blood, either unsorted or a sorted T cell fraction (not recorded which). CDR3 nucleotide sequence: TGCAGCGTTCCTGACAGGGTACCCTACAATGAGCAGTTCTTC. Protein: CSVPDRVPYNEQFF.